This T cell receptor (beta chain) comes out of a study of control samples from healthy donors and cancer patients. Clones were sequenced by immunoSEQ multiplex PCR, and TCRdb holds only the in-frame ones, with some missing. The table lists approximately 30,000 clones, roughly 95% of them singletons. Germline V gene sequence: CDR1 MNHEY, CDR2 SVGEGT. V lost 2 bases to trimming and J lost 4 bases, with 3 bases between them. This CDR3 is built from 12 residues. This receptor was obtained from a man aged 55 to 69 in good health. The chain couples TRBV6-2 or TRBV6-3 to TRBJ2-1, with no clear D. Specimen: blood. The DNA for the CDR3 is TGTGCCAGCAGTTACGTGTACAATGAGCAGTTCTTC. Translating gives CASSYVYNEQFF.